These T cell receptor beta chains were read from a single sample in a study of beta chain features in type 1 diabetes. Clones were sequenced by immunoSEQ multiplex PCR, and TCRdb holds only the in-frame ones, with some missing. The table has some 250,000 clones, more than 11% seen once; the top ten hold about 0.019%. The sequencing input was naive CD4+ T cells from blood. All receptors derive from a young man with type 1 diabetes. Each CDR3 is given with its conserved first and last residue. A D gene is named only where the DNA matches it firmly. Clone size is stated in some rows and not others, as once, few, many or a class when expanded.

CASSLDPVQGPQYF,TGTGCCAGCAGCTTAGATCCGGTACAGGGACCGCAGTACTTC,few,14,NA,TRBJ2-7,TRBV11-2
CAISDATSGGDDTQYF,TGTGCCATCAGTGACGCGACTAGCGGGGGGGACGATACGCAGTATTTT,few,16,TRBD2,TRBJ2-3,TRBV10-3
CASSPGTGFRNGYTF,TGTGCCAGCAGTCCCGGGACAGGGTTTAGGAATGGCTACACCTTC,few,15,TRBD1,TRBJ1-2,TRBV27
CASSYARVAGEQYF,TGTGCCAGCAGTTACGCTCGGGTCGCCGGCGAGCAGTACTTC,NA,14,NA,TRBJ2-7,TRBV6-5
CASSLVWSGGREKNIQYF,TGTGCCAGCAGCTTAGTTTGGTCAGGGGGCCGGGAAAAAAACATTCAGTACTTC,NA,18,TRBD1,TRBJ2-4,TRBV7-9
CASSGGLAATDTQYF,TGTGCCAGCAGCGGGGGACTAGCGGCCACAGATACGCAGTATTTT,NA,15,TRBD2,TRBJ2-3,TRBV11-2
CASSLGGDTDNEQFF,TGTGCCAGCAGCTTGGGTGGGGACACCGACAATGAGCAGTTCTTC,NA,15,NA,TRBJ2-1,TRBV5-4
CASSDRQEESTDTQYF,TGTGCCAGCAGTGACCGACAGGAAGAGAGCACAGATACGCAGTATTTT,NA,16,NA,TRBJ2-3,TRBV6-1
CASSYLSSGIPNEQFF,TGTGCCAGCAGTTATTTGTCTAGCGGGATTCCCAATGAGCAGTTCTTC,NA,16,TRBD2,TRBJ2-1,TRBV6-5
CASSETGLGVETQYF,TGTGCCAGCAGTGAAACTGGACTAGGAGTGGAGACCCAGTACTTC,few,15,TRBD2,TRBJ2-5,TRBV2
CASSLSDSMKQETQYF,TGCGCCAGCAGCCTGTCGGACAGCATGAAACAAGAGACCCAGTACTTC,NA,16,NA,TRBJ2-5,TRBV5-1
CASSEFGGGRAGEQFF,TGTGCCAGCAGTGAATTTGGCGGCGGGAGGGCGGGTGAGCAGTTCTTC,NA,16,TRBD2,TRBJ2-1,TRBV25-1
CSVEQGGGTSGRKETQYF,TGCAGCGTTGAACAGGGCGGAGGGACTAGCGGGAGGAAAGAGACCCAGTACTTC,few,18,TRBD2,TRBJ2-5,TRBV29-1
CASSLGGSVSAQFF,TGTGCCAGCAGCCTCGGGGGTAGCGTCAGCGCGCAGTTCTTC,NA,14,NA,TRBJ2-1,TRBV14
CSVVRTGGVQETQYF,TGCAGCGTTGTCCGAACAGGGGGGGTCCAAGAGACCCAGTACTTC,few,15,NA,TRBJ2-5,TRBV29-1
CSVELFRDRGSTDTQYF,TGCAGCGTTGAACTCTTCCGGGACAGGGGATCCACAGATACGCAGTATTTT,NA,17,TRBD1,TRBJ2-3,TRBV29-1
CASSLSTDTQYF,TGTGCCAGCAGTCTAAGCACAGATACGCAGTATTTT,few,12,NA,TRBJ2-3,TRBV2
CASSLTPNTEAFF,TGTGCCAGCAGCCTTACACCGAACACTGAAGCTTTCTTT,NA,13,NA,TRBJ1-1,TRBV5-5
CASSSLAGGPHEQFF,TGTGCCAGCAGCTCACTAGCGGGGGGGCCTCATGAGCAGTTCTTC,few,15,TRBD2,TRBJ2-1,TRBV11-2
CASSSRGSGNTIYF,TGTGCCAGCAGTTCCCGGGGGTCTGGAAACACCATATATTTT,NA,14,NA,TRBJ1-3,TRBV27
CASSYTDRGPGTQYF,TGTGCCAGCAGTTACACGGACAGGGGGCCAGGTACGCAGTATTTT,few,15,TRBD1,TRBJ2-3,TRBV5-5
CAILGGGYEQYF,TGTGCGATCCTTGGCGGCGGGTACGAGCAGTACTTC,NA,12,NA,TRBJ2-7,TRBV30
CASSRGGTRYGYTF,TGTGCCAGCAGCCGGGGAGGGACCCGATATGGCTACACCTTC,NA,14,NA,TRBJ1-2,TRBV14
CAISDGANYGYTF,TGTGCCATCAGTGACGGAGCTAACTATGGCTACACCTTC,NA,13,NA,TRBJ1-2,TRBV10-3
CSVGGGTTNTGELFF,TGCAGCGTTGGGGGGGGGACTACGAACACCGGGGAGCTGTTTTTT,NA,15,TRBD2,TRBJ2-2,TRBV29-1
CASSPQGATNEKLFF,TGCGCCAGCAGCCCACAGGGGGCAACTAATGAAAAACTGTTTTTT,NA,15,TRBD1,TRBJ1-4,TRBV5-1
CASSSRTGVSPGELFF,TGCGCCAGCAGCTCCCGGACAGGGGTATCCCCCGGGGAGCTGTTTTTT,NA,16,TRBD1,TRBJ2-2,TRBV5-1
CASSLTGEWGQETQYF,TGTGCCAGCAGTCTAACAGGGGAATGGGGCCAAGAGACCCAGTACTTC,NA,16,TRBD1,TRBJ2-5,TRBV6-6
CASSPQGADEAFF,TGTGCCAGCTCACCCCAGGGGGCGGATGAAGCTTTCTTT,NA,13,TRBD1,TRBJ1-1,TRBV18
CASKRAVGAEAFF,TGTGCCAGCAAACGTGCGGTAGGGGCTGAAGCTTTCTTT,few,13,NA,TRBJ1-1,TRBV6-1
CSVVGGWVNTEAFF,TGCAGCGTTGTCGGGGGATGGGTAAACACTGAAGCTTTCTTT,few,14,NA,TRBJ1-1,TRBV29-1
CASSPPGRGYNEQFF,TGTGCCAGCAGTCCCCCGGGCAGGGGATACAATGAGCAGTTCTTC,NA,15,NA,TRBJ2-1,TRBV6-5
CASSLEGTGGAGYTF,TGTGCCAGCAGCTTAGAGGGGACAGGGGGCGCCGGCTACACCTTC,few,15,TRBD1,TRBJ1-2,TRBV7-2
CASSDVGGASYGYTF,TGTGCCAGCAGTGATGTCGGAGGAGCATCCTATGGCTACACCTTC,few,15,NA,TRBJ1-2,TRBV6-1
CSVVGQGEAKNIQYF,TGCAGCGTCGTTGGACAGGGTGAAGCCAAAAACATTCAGTACTTC,few,15,TRBD1,TRBJ2-4,TRBV29-1
CASSLSSGTLNEQFF,TGTGCCAGCAGCTTGTCTAGCGGGACTTTAAATGAGCAGTTCTTC,few,15,TRBD2,TRBJ2-1,TRBV7-2
CASTQDLGGLAFF,TGTGCCAGCACTCAGGACCTGGGGGGGCTAGCTTTCTTT,NA,13,NA,TRBJ1-1,TRBV11-2